The TCR beta chain described here comes from a study of long-term antiretroviral therapy in people with HIV. Points from the study as a whole: After ART, diversity increased yet remained lower than transplant donor controls. Pre-ART-expanded clones dominated the repertoire at all time points.

The authors ran the immunoSEQ assay, v3.0, at survey level. Method: immunoSEQ multiplex PCR; TCRdb's copy keeps in-frame clones and lacks some. The sample comprises 35,000 to 45,000 clones, around 88% of which are singletons, and approximately 4.1% rests with the top ten. Samples held 1-10 million cryopreserved PBMC before DNA extraction. On this clone: The antigen is undetermined.

Trimming stripped 5 bases from V and 4 bases from J, with 8 bases between. Germline assignment: CDR1 SGHDT and CDR2 YYEEEE. The CDR3 runs to 12 residues. The input for sequencing was unsorted PBMCs, taken just before starting antiretroviral therapy. The clonotype originates from a woman between 18 and 30 years old with HIV. The J gene is TRBJ2-3, the V gene TRBV5-6; possibly TRBD2 for D (6 bases). CDR3 coding DNA: TGTGCCAGCAGACGGGAGCCAGATACGCAGTATTTT. Its protein is CASRREPDTQYF. The whole variable domain, remainder taken from reference TRBV5-6 and TRBJ2-3, is DAGVTQSPTHLIKTRGQQVTLRCSPKSGHDTVSWYQQALGQGPQFIFQYYEEEERQRGNFPDRFSGHQFPNYSSELNVNALLLGDSALYLCASRREPDTQYFGPGTRLTVL.